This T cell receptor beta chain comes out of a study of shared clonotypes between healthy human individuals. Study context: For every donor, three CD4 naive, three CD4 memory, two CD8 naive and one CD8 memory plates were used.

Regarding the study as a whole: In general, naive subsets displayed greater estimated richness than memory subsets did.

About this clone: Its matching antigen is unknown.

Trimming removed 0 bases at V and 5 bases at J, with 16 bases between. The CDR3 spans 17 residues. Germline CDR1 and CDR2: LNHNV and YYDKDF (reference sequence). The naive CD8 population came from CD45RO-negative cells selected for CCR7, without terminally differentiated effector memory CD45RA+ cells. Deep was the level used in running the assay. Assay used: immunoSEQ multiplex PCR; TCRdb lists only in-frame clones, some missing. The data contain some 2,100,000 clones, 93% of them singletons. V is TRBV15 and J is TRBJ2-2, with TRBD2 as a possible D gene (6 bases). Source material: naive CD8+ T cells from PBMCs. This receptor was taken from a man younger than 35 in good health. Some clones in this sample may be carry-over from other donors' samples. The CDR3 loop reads CATSRESISGGTGELFF. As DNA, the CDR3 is TGTGCCACCAGCAGAGAGTCTATTAGCGGCGGAACCGGGGAGCTGTTTTTT.